Listed here are 14 T cell receptor beta chains from one sample, sequenced in a study of cytotoxic CD8 clonotypes in ibrutinib-treated CLL. Sequencing was performed with immunoSEQ multiplex PCR; in TCRdb, only in-frame clones are kept and a portion is missing. In the table there are around 250,000 clones, about three quarters of which are singletons. The specimen was PBMCs, collected after 24 months of ibrutinib treatment. These receptors all stem from a human donor with chronic lymphocytic leukemia.

The CDR3 loop reads CASTARGQTYEQYF. In DNA, the CDR3 is TGTGCCAGCACCGCCCGGGGACAGACCTACGAGCAGTACTTC. V gene TRBV27 combines with J gene TRBJ2-7, with TRBD1 matching 7 bases. The CDR3 runs to 14 residues. The V gene end was trimmed by 7 bases and the J gene end by 2 bases; junction bases not matched to a gene: 8. The V gene's germline CDR1 is MNHEY and CDR2 SMNVEV (reference sequence).

This clone was seen once. The CDR3 region has the DNA TGTGCCAACACGGGACTAGCGGGAGAAAGTGAGCAGTTCTTC. Protein sequence: CANTGLAGESEQFF. The rearrangement uses TRBV19 and TRBJ2-1; 14 bases fit TRBD2. Trimming removed 10 bases from V and 9 bases from J; junction bases left unmatched: 8. The CDR3 totals 14 residues. Germline V gene data show CDR1 as LNHDA and CDR2 as SQIVND (reference sequence).

Remarks on this clone: This may stem from a read error, because a much larger clone lies one nucleotide away. The sample has other DNA sequences that encode this CDR3 too. This chain uses TRBV28 with TRBJ1-2; D remains ambiguous. Trimming stripped 2 bases from V and 4 bases from J, with 5 bases between. Germline CDR1 and CDR2: MDHEN and SYDVKM. This CDR3 is 12 amino acids long. Here the CDR3 DNA reads TGTGCCAGCAGTTTAGGCAGCTATGGCTACACCTTC. Protein sequence: CASSLGSYGYTF.

J is TRBJ2-1 and V is TRBV15; 7 bases match TRBD2. The CDR3 totals 15 residues. The V gene end was trimmed by 8 bases and the J gene end by 7 bases; junction bases not matched to a gene: 14. Germline V gene data show CDR1 as LNHNV and CDR2 as YYDKDF (reference sequence). CDR3 bases: TGTGCCACCTACCTCTTGGGAGGGCTAAAGAATGAGCAGTTCTTC. It encodes CATYLLGGLKNEQFF.

The gene calls are TRBV20-1 and TRBJ2-5, with D uncertain. CDR1 DFQATT and CDR2 SNEGSKA come from the germline V gene (reference sequence). The CDR3 has 11 amino acids. V lost 5 bases and J 0 bases, leaving 4 bases between the germline ends. In nucleotides, the CDR3 is TGCAGTGCTTATGACCAAGAGACCCAGTACTTC. Its protein product is CSAYDQETQYF.

This clone was counted only a few times. This chain uses TRBV6-1 with TRBJ1-5; tentatively, D is TRBD1 (5 bases). The ends were cut back, 6 bases at V and 5 bases at J, with 14 bases in the middle. The V gene's germline CDR1 is MNHNS and CDR2 SASEGT. This CDR3 has 14 residues. The CDR3 protein is CASRGGQGDQPQHF. The CDR3 DNA is TGTGCCAGCAGGGGAGGTCAGGGAGATCAGCCCCAGCATTTT.

In this sample, this clone turned up a few times. V and J are TRBV1 and TRBJ2-3; TRBD1, the table's D call, was not compared with the DNA. TRBV1 is an annotated pseudogene. The CDR3 has 19 amino acids. The CDR3 loop is CTSSQAFSTTGQTTDTQYF. The CDR3 DNA follows: TGCACCAGCAGCCAAGCCTTCTCGACCACGGGACAGACCACAGATACGCAGTATTTT.

The chain has TRBV30 and TRBJ1-1; no clear D gene. CDR1 is GTSNPN and CDR2 is SVGIG in the germline V gene (reference sequence). V was cut by 4 bases and J by 4 bases, with 13 bases left in between. This CDR3 is 13 amino acids long. The CDR3 coding sequence is TGTGCCTGGACCCGAGGGTTGGGCACTGAAGCTTTCTTT. Its protein product is CAWTRGLGTEAFF.

The table lists this clone with a few counts. The chain carries TRBV28 and TRBJ2-2; 7 bases map to TRBD2. The trim removed 5 bases at V and 6 bases at J, leaving 0 bases unmatched. Germline V lookup: CDR1 MDHEN, CDR2 SYDVKM. This CDR3 spans 12 amino acids. The CDR3: CASSGGAGELFF. The DNA for the CDR3 is TGTGCCAGCAGTGGGGGGGCCGGGGAGCTGTTTTTT.

As DNA, the CDR3 is TGTGCCAGCAGCTCCGACGGCAACAATGAGCAGTTCTTC. Protein product: CASSSDGNNEQFF. This sequence joins TRBV7-3 and TRBJ2-1; no firm D call. The CDR3 length is 13 residues. The V gene's germline CDR1 is SGHTA and CDR2 FQGTGA. The ends were cut back, 4 bases at V and 5 bases at J, with 9 bases in the middle.

A few counts support this clone. The genes are TRBV2 and TRBJ2-5, with D perhaps being TRBD1 or TRBD2 (5 bases each). This CDR3 is 14 amino acids long. V lost 4 bases, J lost 1 base, and 10 bases lay in between. Germline CDR1 reads SNHLY; CDR2 reads FYNNEI. This CDR3 reads CASSVGGLQETQYF. The CDR3, as DNA: TGTGCCAGCAGTGTTGGGGGTCTCCAAGAGACCCAGTACTTC.

V gene TRBV7-6 combines with J gene TRBJ2-6; 13 bases agree with TRBD2. The junction had 0 bases not matched to a gene; V was cut back by 2 bases and J by 2 bases. Germline V gives CDR1 SGHVS, CDR2 FNYEAQ. The CDR3 loop spans 17 amino acids. The DNA for the CDR3 is TGTGCCAGCAGCTTAACTAGCGGGAGGGCTGGGGCCAACGTCCTGACTTTC. It specifies CASSLTSGRAGANVLTF. The complete variable domain, with remaining parts taken from reference TRBV7-6 and TRBJ2-6, reads GAGVSQSPRYKVTKRGQDVALRCDPISGHVSLYWYRQALGQGPEFLTYFNYEAQQDKSGLPNDRFSAERPEGSISTLTIQRTEQRDSAMYRCASSLTSGRAGANVLTFGAGSRLTVL.

The V and J genes are TRBV7-9 and TRBJ2-7; 7 bases align to TRBD2. J was trimmed by 2 bases and V by 1 base; bases with no gene match: 5. CDR3 length equals 15 residues. In germline, CDR1 is SEHNR, CDR2 FQNEAQ (reference sequence). The CDR3 region has the DNA TGTGCCAGCAGCTTAGGTCCTAGCGGCACCTACGAGCAGTACTTC. Encoded protein: CASSLGPSGTYEQYF.

This chain uses TRBV7-2 with TRBJ2-7; D perhaps matches TRBD1 (5 bases). Trimming removed 1 base from V and 6 bases from J, with 13 bases in between. From germline, CDR1 is SGHTA and CDR2 FQGNSA. The CDR3 spans 14 residues. The CDR3 here is CASSLEATVTEQYF. The CDR3 DNA reads as TGTGCCAGCAGCTTAGAGGCGACAGTTACCGAGCAGTACTTC.